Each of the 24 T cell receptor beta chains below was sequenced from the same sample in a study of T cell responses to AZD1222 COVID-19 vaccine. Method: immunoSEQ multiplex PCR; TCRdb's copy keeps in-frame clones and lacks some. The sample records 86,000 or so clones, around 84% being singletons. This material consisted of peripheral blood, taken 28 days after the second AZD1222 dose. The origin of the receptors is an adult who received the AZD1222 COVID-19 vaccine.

The CDR3 reads CASSLSQGIPNYGYTF. The CDR3 bases are TGTGCCAGCAGTTTATCTCAGGGGATCCCTAACTATGGCTACACCTTC. This chain joins TRBV27 and TRBJ1-2; maybe TRBD1 (6 bases). This CDR3 comprises 16 residues. Germline CDR1 and CDR2: MNHEY and SMNVEV (reference sequence). Trimming pared 0 bases from V and 0 bases from J, leaving 11 bases between.

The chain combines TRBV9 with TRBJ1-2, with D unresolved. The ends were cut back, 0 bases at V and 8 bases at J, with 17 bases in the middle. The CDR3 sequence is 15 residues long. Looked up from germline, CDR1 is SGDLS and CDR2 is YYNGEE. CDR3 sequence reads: CASSVVGGNPLGYTF. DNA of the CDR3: TGTGCCAGCAGCGTAGTTGGAGGGAACCCCTTGGGCTACACCTTC.

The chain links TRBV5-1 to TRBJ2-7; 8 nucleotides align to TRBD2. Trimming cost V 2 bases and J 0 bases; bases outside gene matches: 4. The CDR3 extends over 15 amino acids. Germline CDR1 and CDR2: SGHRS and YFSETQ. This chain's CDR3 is CASSFLAGLSYEQYF. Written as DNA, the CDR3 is TGCGCCAGCAGCTTCCTAGCGGGTCTCTCCTACGAGCAGTACTTC.

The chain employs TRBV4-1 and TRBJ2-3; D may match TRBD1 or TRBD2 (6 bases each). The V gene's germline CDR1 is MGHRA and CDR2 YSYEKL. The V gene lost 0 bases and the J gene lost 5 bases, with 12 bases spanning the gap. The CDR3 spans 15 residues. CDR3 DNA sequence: TGCGCCAGCAGCCAAGATAGGGGGGATGGAGATACGCAGTATTTT. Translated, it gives CASSQDRGDGDTQYF.

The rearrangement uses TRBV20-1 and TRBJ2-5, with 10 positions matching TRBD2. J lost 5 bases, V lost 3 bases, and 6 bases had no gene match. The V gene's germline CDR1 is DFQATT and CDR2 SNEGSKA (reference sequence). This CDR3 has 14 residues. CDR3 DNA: TGCAGTGCTAGTGGCCTAGCGGGAGTGGAGACCCAGTACTTC. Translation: CSASGLAGVETQYF.

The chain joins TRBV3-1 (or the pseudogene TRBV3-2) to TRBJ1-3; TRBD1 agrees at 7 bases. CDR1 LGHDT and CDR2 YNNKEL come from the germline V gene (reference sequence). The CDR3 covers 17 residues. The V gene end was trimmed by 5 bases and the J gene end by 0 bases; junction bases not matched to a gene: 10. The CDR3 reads CASSKGATGNSGNTIYF. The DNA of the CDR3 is TGTGCCAGCAGCAAGGGGGCCACAGGGAACTCTGGAAACACCATATATTTT.

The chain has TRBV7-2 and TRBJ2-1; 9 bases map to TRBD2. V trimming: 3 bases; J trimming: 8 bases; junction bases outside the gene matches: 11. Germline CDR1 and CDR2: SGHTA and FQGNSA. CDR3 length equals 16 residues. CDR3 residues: CASSFRAGGLLYEQFF. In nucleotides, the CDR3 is TGTGCCAGCAGCTTCCGAGCGGGAGGCCTCCTCTATGAGCAGTTCTTC.

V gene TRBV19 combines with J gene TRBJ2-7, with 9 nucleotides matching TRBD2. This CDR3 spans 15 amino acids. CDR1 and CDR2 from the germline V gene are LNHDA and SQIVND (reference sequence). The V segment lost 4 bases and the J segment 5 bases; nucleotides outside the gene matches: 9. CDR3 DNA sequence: TGTGCCAGTAGTAGCAGTAGCGGGAGAACCCACGAGCAGTACTTC. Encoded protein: CASSSSSGRTHEQYF.

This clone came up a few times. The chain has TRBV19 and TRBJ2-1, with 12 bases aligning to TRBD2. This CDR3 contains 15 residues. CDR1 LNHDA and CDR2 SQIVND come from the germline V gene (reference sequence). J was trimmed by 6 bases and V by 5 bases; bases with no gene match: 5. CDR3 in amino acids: CASSVGLAGINEQFF. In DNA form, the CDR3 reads TGTGCCAGTAGTGTAGGACTAGCGGGAATCAATGAGCAGTTCTTC.

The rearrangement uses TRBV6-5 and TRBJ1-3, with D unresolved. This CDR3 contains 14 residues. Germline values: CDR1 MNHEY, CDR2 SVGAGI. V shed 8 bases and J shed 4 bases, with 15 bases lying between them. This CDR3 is CASPLRALGNTIYF. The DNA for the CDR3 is TGTGCCAGCCCCTTGCGGGCGTTGGGAAACACCATATATTTT.

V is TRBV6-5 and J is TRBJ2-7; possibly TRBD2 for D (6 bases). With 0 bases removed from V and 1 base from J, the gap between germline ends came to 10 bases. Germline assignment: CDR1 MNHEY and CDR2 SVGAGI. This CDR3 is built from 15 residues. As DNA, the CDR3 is TGTGCCAGCAGTTACTCCGGGAGTGGATCCTACGAGCAGTACTTC. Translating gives CASSYSGSGSYEQYF.

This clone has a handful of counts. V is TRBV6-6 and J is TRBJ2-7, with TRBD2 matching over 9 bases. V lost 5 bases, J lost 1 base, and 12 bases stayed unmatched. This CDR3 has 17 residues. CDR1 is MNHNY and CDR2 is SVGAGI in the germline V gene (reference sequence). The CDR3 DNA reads TGTGCCAGCAGTCGGGGCCCGGGACTAGCTGGGTCCTACGAGCAGTACTTC. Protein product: CASSRGPGLAGSYEQYF.

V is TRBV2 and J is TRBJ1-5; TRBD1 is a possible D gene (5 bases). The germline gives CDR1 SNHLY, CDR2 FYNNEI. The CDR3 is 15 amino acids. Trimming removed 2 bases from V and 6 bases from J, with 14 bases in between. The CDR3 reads CASSEIVGPGQPQHF. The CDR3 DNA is TGTGCCAGCAGTGAAATCGTGGGGCCGGGTCAGCCCCAGCATTTT. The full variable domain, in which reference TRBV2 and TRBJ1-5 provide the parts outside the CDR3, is EPEVTQTPSHQVTQMGQEVILRCVPISNHLYFYWYRQILGQKVEFLVSFYNNEISEKSEIFDDQFSVERPDGSNFTLKIRSTKLEDSAMYFCASSEIVGPGQPQHFGDGTRLSIL.

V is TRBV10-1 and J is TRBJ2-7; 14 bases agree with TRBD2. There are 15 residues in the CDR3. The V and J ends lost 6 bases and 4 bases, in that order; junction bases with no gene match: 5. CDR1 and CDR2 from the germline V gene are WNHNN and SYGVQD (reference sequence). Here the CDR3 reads CASSGTSGSKYEQYF. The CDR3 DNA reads TGCGCCAGCAGCGGGACTAGCGGGAGTAAATACGAGCAGTACTTC.

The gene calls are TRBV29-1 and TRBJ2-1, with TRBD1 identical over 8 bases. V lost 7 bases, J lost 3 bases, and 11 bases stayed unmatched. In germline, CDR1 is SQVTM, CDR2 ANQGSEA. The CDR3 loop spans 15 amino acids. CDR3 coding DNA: TGCAGCGGAGACTCAGGACAGGGATTCTACAATGAGCAGTTCTTC. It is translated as CSGDSGQGFYNEQFF.

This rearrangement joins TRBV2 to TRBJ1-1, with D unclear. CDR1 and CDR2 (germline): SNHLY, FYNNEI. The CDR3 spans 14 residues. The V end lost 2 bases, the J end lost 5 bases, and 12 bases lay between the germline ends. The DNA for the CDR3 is TGTGCCAGCAGTGAACTCGGCCTGGGAACTGAAGCTTTCTTT. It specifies CASSELGLGTEAFF. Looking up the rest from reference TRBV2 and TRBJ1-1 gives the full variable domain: EPEVTQTPSHQVTQMGQEVILRCVPISNHLYFYWYRQILGQKVEFLVSFYNNEISEKSEIFDDQFSVERPDGSNFTLKIRSTKLEDSAMYFCASSELGLGTEAFFGQGTRLTVV.

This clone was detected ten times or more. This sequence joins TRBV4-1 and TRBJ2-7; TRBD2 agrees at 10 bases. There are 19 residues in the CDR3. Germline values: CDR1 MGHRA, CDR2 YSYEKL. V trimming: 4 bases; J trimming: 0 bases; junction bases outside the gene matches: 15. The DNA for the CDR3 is TGCGCCAGCAGCCTACTGGCGGGGCGGGGACTAGCGAACTCCTACGAGCAGTACTTC. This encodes CASSLLAGRGLANSYEQYF.

CDR3 protein: CASSSTRTGPSRDEAFF. DNA for the CDR3: TGCGCCAGCAGCTCCACCCGGACAGGACCTTCTCGGGATGAAGCTTTCTTT. This chain connects TRBV10-1 to TRBJ1-1, with 7 nucleotides matching TRBD1. With 6 bases clipped from V and 7 bases from J, the junction kept 20 bases outside the gene matches. The CDR3 runs 17 residues. Germline CDR1 reads WNHNN; CDR2 reads SYGVQD (reference sequence).

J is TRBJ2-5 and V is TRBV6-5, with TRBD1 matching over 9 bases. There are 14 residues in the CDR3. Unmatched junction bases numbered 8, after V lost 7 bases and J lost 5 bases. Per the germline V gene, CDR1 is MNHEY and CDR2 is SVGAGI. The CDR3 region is CASKNRGRWETQYF. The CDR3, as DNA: TGTGCCAGCAAAAACAGGGGGCGCTGGGAGACCCAGTACTTC.

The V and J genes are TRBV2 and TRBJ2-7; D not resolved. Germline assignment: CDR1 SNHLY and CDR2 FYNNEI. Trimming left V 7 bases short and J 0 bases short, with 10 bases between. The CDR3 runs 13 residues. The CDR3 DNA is TGTGCCAGCAATGGGGTATTCTCCTACGAGCAGTACTTC. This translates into CASNGVFSYEQYF.

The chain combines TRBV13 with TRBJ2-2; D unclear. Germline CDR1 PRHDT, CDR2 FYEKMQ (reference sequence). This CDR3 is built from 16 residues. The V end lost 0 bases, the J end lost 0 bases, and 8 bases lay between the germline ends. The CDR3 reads CASSLGRRANTGELFF. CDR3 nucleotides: TGTGCCAGCAGCTTAGGCCGGAGAGCGAACACCGGGGAGCTGTTTTTT.

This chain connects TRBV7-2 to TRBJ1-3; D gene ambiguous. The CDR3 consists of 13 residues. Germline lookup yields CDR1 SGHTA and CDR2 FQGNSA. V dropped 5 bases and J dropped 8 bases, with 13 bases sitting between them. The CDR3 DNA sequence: TGTGCCAGCAGCCAGAACTACGGGGACACCATATATTTT. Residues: CASSQNYGDTIYF. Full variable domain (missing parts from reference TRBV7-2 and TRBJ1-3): GAGVSQSPSNKVTEKGKDVELRCDPISGHTALYWYRQSLGQGLEFLIYFQGNSAPDKSGLPSDRFSAERTGGSVSTLTIQRTQQEDSAVYLCASSQNYGDTIYFGEGSWLTVV.

CDR3 sequence: CAWSVQDGPSYEQYF. The DNA of the CDR3 is TGTGCCTGGAGTGTACAGGACGGCCCCTCCTACGAGCAGTACTTC. The chain recombines TRBV30 with TRBJ2-7; D perhaps matches TRBD1 (5 bases). Germline CDR1 and CDR2: GTSNPN and SVGIG (reference sequence). V was cut by 0 bases and J by 0 bases, with 12 bases left in between. CDR3 length: 15 residues.

Here the CDR3 DNA reads TGTGCCAGCAGTTTCTTGGGGGACTATAAAGATACGCAGTATTTT. This codes for CASSFLGDYKDTQYF. The V gene is TRBV28, the J gene TRBJ2-3, with TRBD2 matching over 7 bases. Germline CDR1 is MDHEN and CDR2 is SYDVKM. V lost 3 bases to trimming and J lost 5 bases; unmatched junction nucleotides: 8. The CDR3 consists of 15 residues.